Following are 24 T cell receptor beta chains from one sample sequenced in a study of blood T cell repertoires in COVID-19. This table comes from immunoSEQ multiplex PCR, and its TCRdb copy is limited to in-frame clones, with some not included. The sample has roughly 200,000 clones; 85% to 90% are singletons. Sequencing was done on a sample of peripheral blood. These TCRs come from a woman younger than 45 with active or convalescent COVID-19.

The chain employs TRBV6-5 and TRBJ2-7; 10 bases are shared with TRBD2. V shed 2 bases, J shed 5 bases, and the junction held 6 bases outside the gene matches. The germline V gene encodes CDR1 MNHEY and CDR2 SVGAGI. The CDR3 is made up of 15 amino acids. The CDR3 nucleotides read TGTGCCAGCAGTTACCAGCTAGCGGGAGTCCACGAGCAGTACTTC. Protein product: CASSYQLAGVHEQYF.

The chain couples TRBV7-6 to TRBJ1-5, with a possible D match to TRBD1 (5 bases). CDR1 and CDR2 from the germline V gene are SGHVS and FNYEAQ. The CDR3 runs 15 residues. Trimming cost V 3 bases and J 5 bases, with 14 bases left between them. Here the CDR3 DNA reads TGTGCCAGCAGCTTGAACACAGGTTACGATCAGCCCCAGCATTTT. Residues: CASSLNTGYDQPQHF.

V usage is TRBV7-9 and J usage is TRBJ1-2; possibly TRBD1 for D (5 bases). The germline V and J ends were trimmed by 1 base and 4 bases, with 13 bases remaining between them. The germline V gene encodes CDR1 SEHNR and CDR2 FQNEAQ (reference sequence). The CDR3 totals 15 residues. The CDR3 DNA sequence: TGTGCCAGCAGCTTAGAAGAGACAGCCTCCTATGGCTACACCTTC. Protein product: CASSLEETASYGYTF.

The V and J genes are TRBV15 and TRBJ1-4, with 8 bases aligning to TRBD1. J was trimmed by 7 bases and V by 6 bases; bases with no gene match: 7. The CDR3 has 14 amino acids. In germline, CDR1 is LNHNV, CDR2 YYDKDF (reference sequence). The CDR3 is CATSLDRGSEKLFF. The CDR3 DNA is TGTGCCACCAGTCTAGACAGGGGAAGTGAAAAACTGTTTTTT.

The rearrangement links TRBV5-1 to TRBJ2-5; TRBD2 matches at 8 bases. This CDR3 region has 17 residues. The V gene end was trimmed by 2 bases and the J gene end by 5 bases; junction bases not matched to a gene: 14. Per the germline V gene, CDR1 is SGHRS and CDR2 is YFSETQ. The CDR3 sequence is CASSLGTWRGATETQYF. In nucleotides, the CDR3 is TGCGCCAGCAGCTTAGGCACTTGGCGGGGGGCAACGGAGACCCAGTACTTC.

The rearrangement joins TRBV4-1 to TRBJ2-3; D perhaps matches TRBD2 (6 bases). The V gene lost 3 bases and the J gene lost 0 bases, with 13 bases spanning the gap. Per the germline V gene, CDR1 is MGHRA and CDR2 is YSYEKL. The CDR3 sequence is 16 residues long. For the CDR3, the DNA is TGCGCCAGCAGCCAGGGGGGACTGTCCAGCACAGATACGCAGTATTTT. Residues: CASSQGGLSSTDTQYF.

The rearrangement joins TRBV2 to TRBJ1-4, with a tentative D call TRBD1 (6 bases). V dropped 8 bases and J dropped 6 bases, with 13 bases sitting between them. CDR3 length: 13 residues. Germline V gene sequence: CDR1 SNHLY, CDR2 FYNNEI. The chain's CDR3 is CASWQGMDEKLFF. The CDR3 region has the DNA TGTGCCAGCTGGCAGGGGATGGATGAAAAACTGTTTTTT.

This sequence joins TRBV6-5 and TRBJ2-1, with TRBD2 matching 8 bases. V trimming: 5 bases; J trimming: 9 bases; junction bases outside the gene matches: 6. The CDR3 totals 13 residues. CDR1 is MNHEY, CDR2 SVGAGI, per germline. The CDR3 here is CASSPGGLGEQFF. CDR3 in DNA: TGTGCCAGCAGTCCGGGGGGGCTGGGTGAGCAGTTCTTC.

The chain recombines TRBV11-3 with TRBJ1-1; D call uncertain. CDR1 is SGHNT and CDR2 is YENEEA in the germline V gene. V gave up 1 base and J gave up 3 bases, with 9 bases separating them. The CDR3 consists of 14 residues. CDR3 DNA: TGTGCCAGCAGCTTAGCCCTTCAGGACACTGAAGCTTTCTTT. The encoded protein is CASSLALQDTEAFF.

The CDR3 spells CASSRTDLGELFF. The CDR3 region has the DNA TGTGCCAGCAGCCGGACAGATCTAGGGGAGCTGTTTTTT. The gene calls are TRBV6-5 and TRBJ2-2; possibly TRBD1 for D (6 bases). The CDR3 runs to 13 residues. Germline CDR1 reads MNHEY; CDR2 reads SVGAGI. V shed 6 bases and J shed 8 bases, with 13 bases lying between them.

This CDR3 reads CASSSPQGARETQYF. The CDR3 DNA reads TGTGCCAGCAGCTCCCCACAGGGGGCAAGAGAGACCCAGTACTTC. The chain combines TRBV5-4 with TRBJ2-5; 9 bases agree with TRBD1. The V gene's germline CDR1 is SGHNT and CDR2 YYREEE (reference sequence). Trimming removed 3 bases from V and 4 bases from J; junction bases left unmatched: 7. This CDR3 is built from 15 residues.

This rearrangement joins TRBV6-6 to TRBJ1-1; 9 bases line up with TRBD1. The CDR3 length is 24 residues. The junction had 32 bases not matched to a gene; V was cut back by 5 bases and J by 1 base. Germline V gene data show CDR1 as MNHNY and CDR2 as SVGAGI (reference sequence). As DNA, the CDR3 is TGTGCCAGCAGTCTAACCCCCCCCTTGGGGAAAGTAGGACAGGGGTCCACGGAGAACACTGAAGCTTTCTTT. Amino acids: CASSLTPPLGKVGQGSTENTEAFF.

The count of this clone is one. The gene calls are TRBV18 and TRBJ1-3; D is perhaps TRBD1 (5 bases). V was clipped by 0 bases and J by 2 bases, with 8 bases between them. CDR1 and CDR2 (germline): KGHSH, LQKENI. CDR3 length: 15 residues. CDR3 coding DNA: TGTGCCAGCTCACCACCGGAGACAGCTGGAAACACCATATATTTT. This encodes CASSPPETAGNTIYF.

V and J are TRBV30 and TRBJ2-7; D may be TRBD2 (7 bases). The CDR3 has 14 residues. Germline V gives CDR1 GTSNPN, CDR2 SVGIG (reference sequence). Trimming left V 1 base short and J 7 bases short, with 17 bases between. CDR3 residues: CAWSGTGGLGEQYF. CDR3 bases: TGTGCCTGGAGTGGGACGGGGGGCCTGGGGGAGCAGTACTTC.

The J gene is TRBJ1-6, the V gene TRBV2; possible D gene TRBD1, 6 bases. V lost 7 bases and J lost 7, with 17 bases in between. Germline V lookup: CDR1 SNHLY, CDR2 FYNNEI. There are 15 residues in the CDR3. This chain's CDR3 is CASKQDSWDNSPLHF. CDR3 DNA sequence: TGTGCCAGCAAACAGGACAGCTGGGACAATTCACCCCTCCACTTT.

The CDR3 DNA is TGCGCCAGCAGCCGAGGACAGGGGAGGGATGGTGAGCAGTTCTTC. Its translation: CASSRGQGRDGEQFF. This chain uses TRBV4-1 with TRBJ2-1; 9 bases are shared with TRBD1. After removal of 4 bases from V and 9 bases from J, the junction contained 10 bases not matched to a gene. The CDR3 is 15 residues long. Germline V lookup: CDR1 MGHRA, CDR2 YSYEKL.

The DNA for the CDR3 is TGTGCCAGCAGCCCGCTTCAGGGGGCTATGTTAGAGCAGTTCTTC. This sequence encodes CASSPLQGAMLEQFF. The chain recombines TRBV11-2 with TRBJ2-1, with TRBD1 matching over 8 bases. Losses at the gene ends were 5 bases for V and 10 bases for J; bases not matched to a gene: 13. The CDR3 is 15 residues long. Germline CDR1 and CDR2: SGHAT and FQNNGV. Together with reference TRBV11-2 and TRBJ2-1, the CDR3 gives the full variable domain: EAGVAQSPRYKIIEKRQSVAFWCNPISGHATLYWYQQILGQGPKLLIQFQNNGVVDDSQLPKDRFSAERLKGVDSTLKIQPAKLEDSAVYLCASSPLQGAMLEQFFGPGTRLTVL.

CDR3 DNA sequence: TGCGCCAGCAGCCCCCTGACTAGTTACGAGCAGTACTTC. Protein sequence: CASSPLTSYEQYF. The chain has TRBV5-1 and TRBJ2-7, with a possible D match to TRBD2 (6 bases). Germline CDR1 reads SGHRS; CDR2 reads YFSETQ. The CDR3 spans 13 residues. V was cut by 4 bases and J by 4 bases, with 12 bases left in between. Supplemented by reference TRBV5-1 and TRBJ2-7, the full variable domain reads KAGVTQTPRYLIKTRGQQVTLSCSPISGHRSVSWYQQTPGQGLQFLFEYFSETQRNKGNFPGRFSGRQFSNSRSEMNVSTLELGDSALYLCASSPLTSYEQYFGPGTRLTVT.

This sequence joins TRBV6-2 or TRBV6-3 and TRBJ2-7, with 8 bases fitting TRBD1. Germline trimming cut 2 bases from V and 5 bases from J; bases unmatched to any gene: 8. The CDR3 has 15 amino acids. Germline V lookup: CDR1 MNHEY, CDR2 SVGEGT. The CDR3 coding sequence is TGTGCCAGCAGTTACGGCCGGACAGGGTTCCACGAGCAGTACTTC. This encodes CASSYGRTGFHEQYF.

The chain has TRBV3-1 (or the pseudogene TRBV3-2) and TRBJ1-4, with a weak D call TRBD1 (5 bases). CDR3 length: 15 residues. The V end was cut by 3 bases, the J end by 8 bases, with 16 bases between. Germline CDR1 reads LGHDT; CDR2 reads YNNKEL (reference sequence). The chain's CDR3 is CASSQPWGGSEKLFF. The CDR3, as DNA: TGTGCCAGCAGCCAGCCCTGGGGGGGAAGCGAAAAACTGTTTTTT.

CDR3 residues: CASSQDGGSSITEAFF. Written as DNA, the CDR3 is TGTGCCAGCAGCCAGGACGGGGGGAGTTCTATCACTGAAGCTTTCTTT. J is TRBJ1-1 and V is TRBV5-6, with D perhaps TRBD1 (5 bases). Trimming left V 4 bases short and J 4 bases short, with 20 bases between. The CDR3 covers 16 residues. Germline V lookup: CDR1 SGHDT, CDR2 YYEEEE.

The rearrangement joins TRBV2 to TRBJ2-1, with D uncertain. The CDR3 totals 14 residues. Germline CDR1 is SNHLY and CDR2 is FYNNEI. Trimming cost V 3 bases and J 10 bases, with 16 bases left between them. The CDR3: CASSDDRQAWEQFF. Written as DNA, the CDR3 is TGTGCCAGCAGTGATGATAGGCAGGCCTGGGAGCAGTTCTTC.

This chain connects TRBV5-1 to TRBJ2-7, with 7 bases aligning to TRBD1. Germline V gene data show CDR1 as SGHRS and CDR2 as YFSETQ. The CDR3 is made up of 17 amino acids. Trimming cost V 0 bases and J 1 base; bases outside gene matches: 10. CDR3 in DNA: TGCGCCAGCAGCTTGGAAGGGGGCAGACTCGTTTCCTACGAGCAGTACTTC. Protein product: CASSLEGGRLVSYEQYF.

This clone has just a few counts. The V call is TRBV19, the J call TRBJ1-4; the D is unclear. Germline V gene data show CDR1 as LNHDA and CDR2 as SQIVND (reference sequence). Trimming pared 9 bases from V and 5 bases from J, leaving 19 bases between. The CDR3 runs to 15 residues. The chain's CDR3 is CASHPSGRRNEKLFF. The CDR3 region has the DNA TGTGCCAGCCACCCTTCGGGTAGGAGGAATGAAAAACTGTTTTTT.